This T cell receptor beta chain was sequenced in a study of blood T cells in healthy people across ages. Study-level results: The study lacked donor CMV status, which possibly confounded expanded clonotype changes.

Staff drew ten milliliters of peripheral blood from each donor. Concerning this clonotype: Antigen: not known.

Then a second PCR, running roughly 7 to 11 cycles, was carried out with a sample-barcoded 5' primer and a J-beta primer mix. From the 5' RACE reads, TCRdb called clonotypes with MiXCR, one entry per CDR3 protein. The data hold approximately 1.5 million distinct CDR3 sequences, with roughly 43% observed a single time. V lost 0 bases to trimming and J lost 8 bases, with 7 bases between them. Germline V lookup: CDR1 SGHTA, CDR2 FQGNSA. The CDR3 covers 12 residues. Sequenced sample: blood. The rearrangement joins TRBV7-2 to TRBJ1-2; D not certain. The sequence was collected from a woman between 18 and 29 years old in good health. The CDR3 region has the DNA TGTGCCAGCAGCTTAGCCCCCGCGGGCTACACCTTC. Its protein is CASSLAPAGYTF.